Listed here are 30 T cell receptor beta chains from one sample, sequenced in a study of T cells after yellow fever vaccination. TCRdb re-derived calls from the 5' RACE reads in MiXCR, one entry per CDR3 protein. The table includes a few hundred thousand distinct CDR3 sequences, 5.5% to 8.5% detected once. The specimen was CD4+ T cells sorted from PBMCs, collected on the day of the yellow fever booster vaccination. The receptors were sampled from a man aged 25-45 years who received the YFV17D yellow fever vaccine.

V usage is TRBV9 and J usage is TRBJ2-3; 8 bases are a match to TRBD2. This CDR3 spans 15 amino acids. The germline V gene has CDR1 SGDLS and CDR2 YYNGEE. Unmatched junction bases numbered 3, after V lost 0 bases and J lost 3 bases. CDR3 sequence: CASSVEGGRTDTQYF. The DNA of the CDR3 is TGTGCCAGCAGCGTAGAAGGCGGGAGGACAGATACGCAGTATTTT. The entire variable domain, with the rest obtained from reference TRBV9 and TRBJ2-3, is as follows: DSGVTQTPKHLITATGQRVTLRCSPRSGDLSVYWYQQSLDQGLQFLIQYYNGEERAKGNILERFSAQQFPDLHSELNLSSLELGDSALYFCASSVEGGRTDTQYFGPGTRLTVL.

In its sample, this clonotype was seen many times. This chain joins TRBV28 and TRBJ2-2; D remains ambiguous. V was trimmed by 4 bases and J by 9 bases, leaving 9 bases between them. The CDR3 runs to 12 residues. CDR1 and CDR2 (germline): MDHEN, SYDVKM. This chain's CDR3 is CASSSGLRELFF. The CDR3 DNA is TGTGCCAGCAGTTCCGGTTTGAGGGAGCTGTTTTTT.

This clonotype occurred many times. The rearrangement joins TRBV7-6 to TRBJ2-3, with TRBD2 identical over 9 bases. From germline, CDR1 is SGHVS and CDR2 FNYEAQ. This CDR3 is 15 amino acids long. The V segment lost 5 bases and the J segment 2 bases; nucleotides outside the gene matches: 5. The CDR3 reads CASSPTSGPTDTQYF. DNA for the CDR3: TGTGCCAGCAGCCCGACTAGCGGACCCACAGATACGCAGTATTTT.

The chain uses TRBV7-2 and TRBJ2-1; possible D gene TRBD2, 6 bases. Trimming shortened V by 4 bases and J by 0 bases, and 13 bases separated the two germline ends. This CDR3 has 16 residues. The germline CDR1 and CDR2 sequences are SGHTA and FQGNSA. Written as DNA, the CDR3 is TGTGCCAGCAGCTCAACTAGCACGAGCTCCTACAATGAGCAGTTCTTC. This gives the protein CASSSTSTSSYNEQFF.

CDR3 amino acids: CASSLAMTSGAYNEQFF. The CDR3 DNA reads as TGTGCCAGCAGCTTAGCGATGACTAGCGGAGCTTACAATGAGCAGTTCTTC. V and J are TRBV7-2 and TRBJ2-1; 9 bases are shared with TRBD2. CDR3 length: 17 amino acids. With V trimmed by 0 bases and J by 4 bases, 7 bases remained unmatched. CDR1 and CDR2 from the germline V gene are SGHTA and FQGNSA.

At least ten counts were recorded for this clonotype. V and J are TRBV12-3 or TRBV12-4 and TRBJ2-7; D is unresolved. This CDR3 comprises 14 residues. Trimming left V 3 bases short and J 1 base short, with 10 bases between. The CDR3 DNA sequence: TGTGCCAGCAGTTTTCTCCGTGGATCCTACGAGCAGTACTTC. It specifies CASSFLRGSYEQYF.

The V gene is TRBV7-3, the J gene TRBJ2-2, with D hard to call. Trimming shortened V by 8 bases and J by 4 bases, and 8 bases separated the two germline ends. The CDR3 extends over 12 amino acids. Germline V gives CDR1 SGHTA, CDR2 FQGTGA. The CDR3 region is CASGVVTGELFF. CDR3 nucleotides: TGTGCCAGCGGAGTTGTCACCGGGGAGCTGTTTTTT.

This clonotype was observed a few times. V usage is TRBV28 and J usage is TRBJ2-7; TRBD1 might be the D (6 bases). This CDR3 is built from 14 residues. From germline, CDR1 is MDHEN and CDR2 SYDVKM. V was trimmed by 6 bases and J by 2 bases, leaving 14 bases between them. Here the CDR3 reads CASRQGQSPYEQYF. The CDR3 nucleotides read TGTGCCAGCAGACAAGGACAGTCGCCCTACGAGCAGTACTTC.

This clonotype occurred a few times. The gene calls are TRBV18 and TRBJ2-3; 9 nucleotides line up with TRBD2. CDR3 length: 18 residues. The ends lost 2 bases at V and 2 bases at J; junction bases unmatched: 11. CDR1 is KGHSH and CDR2 is LQKENI in the germline V gene. The CDR3 region has the DNA TGTGCCAGCTCACCATTGGCTCCTAGCGGGACGATCACAGATACGCAGTATTTT. It translates to CASSPLAPSGTITDTQYF.

This clonotype was counted at least ten times. This chain joins TRBV7-3 and TRBJ2-2; D is perhaps TRBD1 or TRBD2 (5 bases each). Per germline, CDR1 SGHTA and CDR2 FQGTGA. The germline V and J ends were trimmed by 9 bases and 1 base, with 12 bases remaining between them. The CDR3 spans 14 residues. The CDR3 region is CARIGTENTGELFF. The CDR3 DNA reads TGTGCCAGGATCGGGACCGAGAACACCGGGGAGCTGTTTTTT.

This clonotype was counted between two and nine times. This chain connects TRBV6-5 to TRBJ2-3; 12 nucleotides match TRBD2. There are 15 residues in the CDR3. Trimming cost V 7 bases and J 0 bases; bases outside gene matches: 2. The V gene's germline CDR1 is MNHEY and CDR2 SVGAGI. CDR3 sequence: CASTTSGRSTDTQYF. For the CDR3, the DNA is TGTGCCAGCACCACTAGCGGGAGGAGCACAGATACGCAGTATTTT.

This clonotype was seen only a few times. The V call is TRBV28, the J call TRBJ2-3; the match to TRBD2 covers 9 bases. Trimming cost V 7 bases and J 6 bases; bases outside gene matches: 11. The CDR3 consists of 15 residues. Germline lookup yields CDR1 MDHEN and CDR2 SYDVKM. Written as DNA, the CDR3 is TGTGCCAGCATGCGCGGGAGGGCCGGGGGCGATACGCAGTATTTT. Amino acids: CASMRGRAGGDTQYF.

In its sample, this clonotype was seen a few times. The rearrangement links TRBV6-5 to TRBJ2-7; D gene uncertain. CDR1 is MNHEY, CDR2 SVGAGI, per germline. This CDR3 comprises 14 residues. Trimming left V 1 base short and J 4 bases short, with 11 bases between. The chain's CDR3 is CASSYLVMYYEQYF. CDR3 DNA: TGTGCCAGCAGTTACTTGGTCATGTATTACGAGCAGTACTTC.

This clonotype was counted at least ten times. The chain couples TRBV9 to TRBJ1-2, with D tentatively TRBD1 (5 bases). Trimming took off 3 bases at V and 4 bases at J, with 13 bases between the two ends. Germline-derived CDR1 and CDR2 are SGDLS and YYNGEE. This CDR3 comprises 14 residues. The CDR3 region is CASSGLGVGYGYTF. In nucleotides, the CDR3 is TGTGCCAGCAGCGGATTAGGGGTTGGCTATGGCTACACCTTC.

This clonotype was recorded many times. The chain carries TRBV5-1 and TRBJ2-3; TRBD2 matches at 8 bases. CDR1 is SGHRS and CDR2 is YFSETQ in the germline V gene. The CDR3 has 16 amino acids. The trim removed 4 bases at V and 1 base at J, leaving 8 bases unmatched. For the CDR3, the DNA is TGCGCCAGCAGCGGGCTCACTAGCGGAGGCACAGATACGCAGTATTTT. Amino acids: CASSGLTSGGTDTQYF.

This clonotype appeared many times. The J gene is TRBJ2-7, the V gene TRBV7-3, with 9 bases aligning to TRBD1. Germline V gives CDR1 SGHTA, CDR2 FQGTGA. The CDR3 covers 14 residues. V was pared by 5 bases and J by 3 bases, with 5 bases of the junction left unmatched. The CDR3 loop reads CASSTTGGGYEQYF. The CDR3 DNA is TGTGCCAGCAGCACCACAGGGGGCGGCTACGAGCAGTACTTC.

In this sample, this clonotype turned up many times. The V gene is TRBV29-1, the J gene TRBJ1-1; D is unclear. With 6 bases removed from V and 1 base from J, the gap between germline ends came to 9 bases. The CDR3 is made up of 12 amino acids. Germline assignment: CDR1 SQVTM and CDR2 ANQGSEA. This chain's CDR3 is CSVGPGNTEAFF. The CDR3 DNA is TGCAGCGTCGGACCAGGGAACACTGAAGCTTTCTTT.

This clonotype occurred many times. The chain carries TRBV7-2 and TRBJ2-7, with TRBD1 as a possible D gene (6 bases). Trimming cost V 4 bases and J 1 base, with 8 bases left between them. Per germline, CDR1 SGHTA and CDR2 FQGNSA. The CDR3 length is 13 residues. CDR3 region: CASSYRVSYEQYF. In DNA, the CDR3 is TGTGCCAGCAGCTACAGGGTATCCTACGAGCAGTACTTC.

The table lists this clonotype with a few counts. The chain carries TRBV18 and TRBJ2-7, with D possibly TRBD1 on 6 matching bases. The CDR3 has 15 residues. V lost 4 bases and J lost 0, with 13 bases in between. Germline V gene data show CDR1 as KGHSH and CDR2 as LQKENI. The CDR3 is CASSQAQGSSYEQYF. The CDR3 DNA reads as TGTGCCAGCTCACAAGCACAGGGAAGCTCCTACGAGCAGTACTTC. The whole variable domain, filled in from reference TRBV18 and TRBJ2-7, reads NAGVMQNPRHLVRRRGQEARLRCSPMKGHSHVYWYRQLPEEGLKFMVYLQKENIIDESGMPKERFSAEFPKEGPSILRIQQVVRGDSAAYFCASSQAQGSSYEQYFGPGTRLTVT.

This clonotype was detected only a few times. This chain uses TRBV20-1 with TRBJ1-5; TRBD1 agrees at 8 bases. With V trimmed by 5 bases and J by 0 bases, 6 bases remained unmatched. Per germline, CDR1 DFQATT and CDR2 SNEGSKA (reference sequence). The CDR3 contains 15 residues. This CDR3 reads CSAVTGGYSNQPQHF. The CDR3 DNA sequence: TGCAGTGCTGTTACAGGGGGTTATAGCAATCAGCCCCAGCATTTT.

This clonotype has just a few counts. J is TRBJ2-2 and V is TRBV6-2 or TRBV6-3; possibly TRBD2 for D (6 bases). Deletions cut 6 bases from V and 2 bases from J, with 10 bases between. CDR1 and CDR2 (germline): MNHEY, SVGEGT. The length of the CDR3 is 14 residues. The CDR3 here is CASRAGPNTGELFF. Written as DNA, the CDR3 is TGTGCCAGCAGGGCGGGACCAAACACCGGGGAGCTGTTTTTT.

The chain carries TRBV3-1 and TRBJ1-3; D is uncertain. Per the germline V gene, CDR1 is LGHDT and CDR2 is YNNKEL (reference sequence). Trimming shortened V by 1 base and J by 4 bases, and 8 bases separated the two germline ends. The CDR3 consists of 14 residues. CDR3 sequence (DNA): TGTGCCAGCAGCCAAGGGGGATTCGGAAACACCATATATTTT. Encoded protein: CASSQGGFGNTIYF.

This clonotype was counted at least ten times. The chain has TRBV14 and TRBJ1-5; a possible D gene is TRBD1 (6 bases). V was shortened by 2 bases and J by 6 bases, with 11 bases between the two germline ends. Per the germline V gene, CDR1 is SGHDN and CDR2 is FVKESK. The CDR3 spans 14 residues. This chain's CDR3 is CASSQTGSGQPQHF. The CDR3 bases are TGTGCCAGCAGCCAAACAGGGTCTGGTCAGCCCCAGCATTTT.

This clonotype was seen a handful of times. The chain is built from TRBV7-2 and TRBJ2-1, with no clear D. Trimming took 1 base from V and 8 from J, leaving 9 bases between them. Germline assignment: CDR1 SGHTA and CDR2 FQGNSA. The CDR3 runs 13 residues. CDR3 sequence reads: CASSLGARYEQFF. CDR3 DNA: TGTGCCAGCAGCTTAGGAGCTAGATATGAGCAGTTCTTC.

A few counts support this clonotype. The chain combines TRBV28 with TRBJ2-7; D possibly uses TRBD1 or TRBD2 (5 bases each). The CDR3 contains 14 residues. CDR1 is MDHEN, CDR2 SYDVKM, per germline. V was clipped by 9 bases and J by 2 bases, with 17 bases between them. The CDR3 DNA sequence: TGTGCCAGTTGGGACGGTACCCCTCCCTACGAGCAGTACTTC. This translates into CASWDGTPPYEQYF. Full variable domain (rest looked up from reference TRBV28 and TRBJ2-7): DVKVTQSSRYLVKRTGEKVFLECVQDMDHENMFWYRQDPGLGLRLIYFSYDVKMKEKGDIPEGYSVSREKKERFSLILESASTNQTSMYLCASWDGTPPYEQYFGPGTRLTVT.

This chain uses TRBV5-1 with TRBJ2-5; TRBD2 agrees at 7 bases. V dropped 5 bases and J dropped 6; count of bases not matched to a gene: 10. This CDR3 is built from 14 residues. CDR1 and CDR2 (germline): SGHRS, YFSETQ. CDR3 sequence reads: CASSSGTIFQTQYF. The CDR3 region has the DNA TGCGCCAGCAGTTCCGGGACTATCTTCCAGACCCAGTACTTC. Using reference TRBV5-1 and TRBJ2-5 for the parts outside the CDR3, the full variable domain is KAGVTQTPRYLIKTRGQQVTLSCSPISGHRSVSWYQQTPGQGLQFLFEYFSETQRNKGNFPGRFSGRQFSNSRSEMNVSTLELGDSALYLCASSSGTIFQTQYFGPGTRLLVL.

The table lists this clonotype with many counts. The V gene is TRBV7-2, the J gene TRBJ2-3; D is uncertain. This CDR3 is built from 14 residues. Germline V CDR1 and CDR2: SGHTA, FQGNSA. V was trimmed by 5 bases and J by 4 bases, leaving 13 bases between them. The CDR3 spells CASSPRTGPDTQYF. CDR3 nucleotides: TGTGCCAGCAGCCCACGGACCGGCCCAGATACGCAGTATTTT.

This clonotype was seen more than once but under ten times. The V and J genes are TRBV18 and TRBJ2-7, with 8 bases that match TRBD1. The CDR3 contains 14 residues. With 3 bases clipped from V and 5 bases from J, the junction kept 6 bases outside the gene matches. In germline, CDR1 is KGHSH, CDR2 LQKENI. The CDR3 region has the DNA TGTGCCAGCTCACCGGACCAGGGGGCAAACGAGCAGTACTTC. Protein product: CASSPDQGANEQYF.

This clonotype was found many times. The gene calls are TRBV11-3 and TRBJ2-5, with D unclear. This CDR3 is built from 12 residues. V was pared by 5 bases and J by 2 bases, with 6 bases between. Germline values: CDR1 SGHNT, CDR2 YENEEA. The CDR3 here is CASSKKQETQYF. For the CDR3, the DNA is TGTGCCAGCAGCAAGAAGCAAGAGACCCAGTACTTC.

This clonotype showed up many times. This chain links TRBV7-7 with TRBJ2-3; D is possibly TRBD1 or TRBD2 (5 bases each). Trimming stripped 5 bases from V and 1 base from J, with 7 bases between. The CDR3 loop spans 13 amino acids. The germline V gene has CDR1 SSHAT and CDR2 FNYEAQ (reference sequence). As DNA, the CDR3 is TGTGCCAGCAGCAGAGGGGGCACAGATACGCAGTATTTT. Its protein is CASSRGGTDTQYF.